Many counts were recorded for the clone carrying this T cell receptor (beta chain). Its matching antigen is unknown. It was with unique molecular identifiers that the TCRbeta library was prepared. MiXCR, applied by TCRdb to the PCR reads, yields one record per CDR3 protein. The sample has some 70,000 distinct CDR3 sequences, roughly 4.5% seen once; the top ten hold around 18%. The data originate from a study of T-cell reconstitution after alpha-beta-depleted transplantation in children. General observations from the study: By about two months after transplant, alpha-beta T cells reportedly arose from several hundred graft clones that had expanded.

V was shortened by 7 bases and J by 8 bases, with 18 bases between the two germline ends. This CDR3 has 14 amino acids. Germline-derived CDR1 and CDR2 are SGHAT and FQNNGV. This TCR came from a boy under two years old who had a stem cell transplant for acute myeloid leukemia, so the T cells may come from the graft donor. Sequenced here: PBMCs, mostly from graft donor cells, sampled 180 days after TCRalphabeta/CD19-depleted stem cell transplant. The chain combines TRBV11-2 with TRBJ2-4, with D perhaps matching TRBD1 (6 bases). CDR3 nucleotides: TGTGCCAGCACTACCCGGACACCAGGGGACATTCAGTACTTC. As protein: CASTTRTPGDIQYF. Full variable domain (missing parts from reference TRBV11-2 and TRBJ2-4): EAGVAQSPRYKIIEKRQSVAFWCNPISGHATLYWYQQILGQGPKLLIQFQNNGVVDDSQLPKDRFSAERLKGVDSTLKIQPAKLEDSAVYLCASTTRTPGDIQYFGAGTRLSVL.